This T cell receptor (beta chain) was identified in a study of shared clonotypes between healthy human individuals. Here immunoSEQ multiplex PCR was the method, and the copy in TCRdb shows in-frame clones only, minus some. The sample includes roughly 1.4 million clones, approximately 98.5% of them seen just once. Sequenced sample: naive CD4+ T cells sorted from blood. Subset noted: CD45RA+ positively selected. The receptor was derived from a man aged 25 to 40 in good health.

The CDR3 DNA reads as TGTGCCAGCAGATCTAGGGGGAGCGGCACCGGGGAGCTGTTTTTT. Residues: CASRSRGSGTGELFF. This rearrangement joins TRBV2 to TRBJ2-2; tentative D call: TRBD1 (6 bases). The ends were cut back, 6 bases at V and 4 bases at J, with 15 bases in the middle. This CDR3 is built from 15 residues. In germline, CDR1 is SNHLY, CDR2 FYNNEI.